Listed below are T cell receptor beta chains from one sample, sequenced in a study of Ad26.COV2.S vaccination and SARS-CoV-2 variants. Profiled with immunoSEQ multiplex PCR; TCRdb holds only in-frame clones, not every one. The top ten hold 3% to 4.5% of the sample, which has about 370,000 clones, around 85% seen once. This specimen consisted of peripheral blood, obtained in a trial of Ad26.COV2.S vaccine versus placebo. The receptor source for this set is a person between 18 and 59 years old who received the Ad26.COV2.S COVID-19 vaccine or a placebo. CDR3s include the opening cysteine and the closing phenylalanine or tryptophan. A D gene is named only where the DNA matches it firmly. Not all rows give a size; the values are once, few, many and, for expanded clones, a class.

cdr3_aa cdr3_nt j_call clone_size v_call d_call
CARRARGRDSLSGGAYNEQFF TGCGCCCGCCGCGCCCGGGGGCGGGACAGCCTGAGCGGGGGGGCTTACAATGAGCAGTTCTTC TRBJ2-1 NA TRBV4-3 TRBD2
CASSYSRGNTEAFF TGTGCCAGCAGTTACTCGAGAGGGAACACTGAAGCTTTCTTT TRBJ1-1 NA TRBV6-5 NA
CASSDGQFSNTGELFF TGTGCCAGCAGCGACGGACAGTTTTCGAACACCGGGGAGCTGTTTTTT TRBJ2-2 few TRBV2 NA
CASSPPTGGTEAFF TGCGCCAGCAGCCCCCCGACAGGAGGAACTGAAGCTTTCTTT TRBJ1-1 NA TRBV4-1 NA
CASSPTGRNSPLHF TGTGCCAGCAGCCCCACAGGGCGGAATTCACCCCTCCACTTT TRBJ1-6 NA TRBV3-1/TRBV3-2 NA
CASSELREGNTEAFF TGTGCCAGCAGCGAACTAAGGGAGGGTAACACTGAAGCTTTCTTT TRBJ1-1 NA TRBV4-2 NA
CASSMDRVNYEQYF TGTGCCAGCAGCATGGACAGGGTTAACTACGAGCAGTACTTC TRBJ2-7 NA TRBV6-5 TRBD1
CSVEVGYNEQFF TGCAGCGTTGAAGTGGGTTACAATGAGCAGTTCTTC TRBJ2-1 NA TRBV29-1 NA
CASSPGGNGGYTF TGTGCCAGCTCGCCCGGGGGCAATGGCGGCTACACCTTC TRBJ1-2 NA TRBV2 NA
CASSVSRDTQYF TGCGCCAGCAGCGTAAGCAGGGACACCCAGTACTTC TRBJ2-5 NA TRBV5-1 NA
CASSGRVPNEKLFF TGTGCCAGCAGCGGCAGGGTGCCTAATGAAAAACTGTTTTTT TRBJ1-4 NA TRBV7-9 NA
CASSWGAYGYTF TGTGCCAGCAGCTGGGGGGCCTATGGCTACACCTTC TRBJ1-2 NA TRBV5-5 NA
CASSAGTLYNSPLHF TGTGCCAGCAGTGCCGGGACACTTTATAATTCACCCCTCCACTTT TRBJ1-6 NA TRBV25-1 NA
CASSLSAGSNQPQHF TGTGCCAGCAGTTTATCTGCAGGTAGCAATCAGCCCCAGCATTTT TRBJ1-5 NA TRBV27 NA
CASRMEGTGDGYTF TGTGCCAGTAGGATGGAAGGAACAGGGGATGGCTACACCTTC TRBJ1-2 NA TRBV19 TRBD1
CASSQDYQMGFKAFF TGCGCCAGCAGCCAAGATTACCAGATGGGCTTTAAGGCTTTCTTT TRBJ1-1 NA TRBV4-1 NA
CASSEGPARGPLHF TGCGCCAGCAGTGAAGGCCCGGCGCGTGGACCCCTCCACTTT TRBJ1-6 NA TRBV10-2 NA
CSARQGYEQYF TGCAGTGCTAGACAGGGTTACGAGCAGTACTTC TRBJ2-7 NA TRBV20-1 NA
CASSSGVHTEAFF TGTGCCAGCAGCTCAGGGGTCCACACTGAAGCTTTCTTT TRBJ1-1 NA TRBV11-3 NA
CASSPQAGGPQDTQYF TGTGCCAGCAGTCCACAAGCGGGGGGGCCGCAAGATACGCAGTATTTT TRBJ2-3 once TRBV6-6 TRBD2
CASSPYRGAGELFF TGCGCCAGCAGCCCTTACAGGGGGGCCGGGGAGCTGTTTTTT TRBJ2-2 once TRBV4-3 TRBD1
CASGIDTQYF TGTGCCAGTGGTATAGATACGCAGTATTTT TRBJ2-3 NA TRBV19 NA
CASSHEGADGNTIYF TGTGCCAGCAGCCACGAGGGGGCCGATGGAAACACCATATATTTT TRBJ1-3 NA TRBV25-1 TRBD1